This TCR beta chain emerged from a study of CD8+ T cells in alopecia areata. Germline V gene data show CDR1 as SEHNR and CDR2 as FQNEAQ (reference sequence). V lost 7 bases and J 5 bases, leaving 9 bases between the germline ends. This CDR3 is built from 12 residues. Reverse transcription of extracted RNA yielded cDNA, which provided the sequencing template. Clones were sequenced by immunoSEQ multiplex PCR, and TCRdb holds only the in-frame ones, with some missing. The data show 130,000 to 150,000 clones, less than 65% seen once. The origin of this receptor is a human donor in good health. The V call is TRBV7-9, the J call TRBJ1-5; D not certain. The sequenced sample was CD8+ T cells sorted from blood. CDR3: CASTGLDQPQHF. The CDR3 region has the DNA TGTGCCAGCACCGGCCTGGATCAGCCCCAGCATTTT.